These 5 T cell receptor beta chains were all obtained from the same sample, sequenced in a study of blood T cell repertoires in COVID-19. Assay: immunoSEQ multiplex PCR; the TCRdb copy retains only in-frame clones and omits some. The table includes some 420,000 clones, roughly nine tenths detected once. The material sequenced was PBMCs or T cells enriched from blood (not recorded which). Receptors were obtained from a man aged 25-40 years who had recovered from COVID-19.

The chain combines TRBV6-1 with TRBJ2-1; possibly TRBD2 for D (5 bases). Trimming removed 1 base from V and 9 bases from J, with 10 bases in between. Germline CDR1 MNHNS, CDR2 SASEGT. The CDR3 consists of 13 residues. CDR3 loop: CASSEVGTSEQFF. DNA for the CDR3: TGTGCCAGCAGTGAAGTCGGAACTAGTGAGCAGTTCTTC.

The rearrangement uses TRBV29-1 and TRBJ2-5, with 12 bases lining up with TRBD2. This CDR3 has 13 residues. The trim removed 6 bases at V and 5 bases at J, leaving 4 bases unmatched. CDR1 SQVTM and CDR2 ANQGSEA come from the germline V gene. This CDR3 reads CSVTGTSGETQYF. As DNA, the CDR3 is TGCAGCGTCACTGGGACTAGCGGGGAGACCCAGTACTTC.

The chain uses TRBV28 and TRBJ1-4; 7 nucleotides agree with TRBD1. Trimming cost V 6 bases and J 7 bases; bases outside gene matches: 5. The germline V gene encodes CDR1 MDHEN and CDR2 SYDVKM. The CDR3 covers 13 residues. CDR3 coding DNA: TGTGCCAGCAGAGGACAGGCGGGTGAAAAACTGTTTTTT. Translation: CASRGQAGEKLFF.

The chain employs TRBV7-2 and TRBJ2-2; no firm D call. The V gene lost 6 bases and the J gene lost 1 base, with 6 bases spanning the gap. The germline CDR1 and CDR2 sequences are SGHTA and FQGNSA. The CDR3 has 13 residues. CDR3 region: CASSYGNTGELFF. The DNA of the CDR3 is TGTGCCAGCAGTTACGGGAACACCGGGGAGCTGTTTTTT.

This chain connects TRBV2 to TRBJ1-1; D gene uncertain. CDR1 and CDR2 from the germline V gene are SNHLY and FYNNEI. Between the trimmed V and J ends, which lost 8 bases and 8 bases, there was a span of 18 bases. The CDR3 sequence is 13 residues long. The CDR3 bases are TGTGCCAGCGGGCTGACACCCCGCGGGGAAGCTTTCTTT. It specifies CASGLTPRGEAFF.